This T cell receptor beta chain derives from a study of T cell responses to AZD1222 COVID-19 vaccine. About this clone itself: What it recognizes is unknown.

Study-wide results and limits: The number of AZD1222 recipients seropositive at baseline was only five or six.

Sequencing was performed with immunoSEQ multiplex PCR; in TCRdb, only in-frame clones are kept and a portion is missing. The repertoire consists of 150,000 or so clones, with about 90% occurring once and the leading ten covering roughly 9.1%. The CDR3 is 15 amino acids. The V end was cut by 1 base, the J end by 1 base, with 10 bases between. Germline CDR1 reads SGHDT; CDR2 reads YYEEEE. The rearrangement links TRBV5-6 to TRBJ2-3, with a weak D call TRBD1 (5 bases). This TCR was sampled from an adult who received the AZD1222 COVID-19 vaccine. This sample comprised peripheral blood, obtained 28 days after the second AZD1222 dose. The CDR3 DNA reads as TGTGCCAGCAGCTTGAAAGGGGCTGGCACAGATACGCAGTATTTT. Amino acids: CASSLKGAGTDTQYF.